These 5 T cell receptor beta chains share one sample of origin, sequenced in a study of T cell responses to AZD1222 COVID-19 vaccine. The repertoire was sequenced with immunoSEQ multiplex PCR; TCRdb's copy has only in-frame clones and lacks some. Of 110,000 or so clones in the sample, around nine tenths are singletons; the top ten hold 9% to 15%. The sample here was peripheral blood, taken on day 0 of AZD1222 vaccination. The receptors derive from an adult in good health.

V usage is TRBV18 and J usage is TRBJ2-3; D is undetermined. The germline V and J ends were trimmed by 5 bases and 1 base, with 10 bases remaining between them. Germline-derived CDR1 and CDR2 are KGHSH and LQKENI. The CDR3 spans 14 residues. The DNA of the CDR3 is TGTGCCAGCTCAACGTCCTACCGCACAGATACGCAGTATTTT. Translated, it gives CASSTSYRTDTQYF. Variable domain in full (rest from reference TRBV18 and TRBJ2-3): NAGVMQNPRHLVRRRGQEARLRCSPMKGHSHVYWYRQLPEEGLKFMVYLQKENIIDESGMPKERFSAEFPKEGPSILRIQQVVRGDSAAYFCASSTSYRTDTQYFGPGTRLTVL.

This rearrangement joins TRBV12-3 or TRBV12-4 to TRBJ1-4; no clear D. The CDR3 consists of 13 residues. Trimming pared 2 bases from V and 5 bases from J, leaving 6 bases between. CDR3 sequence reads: CASSLPENEKLFF. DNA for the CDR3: TGTGCCAGCAGTTTACCAGAAAATGAAAAACTGTTTTTT.

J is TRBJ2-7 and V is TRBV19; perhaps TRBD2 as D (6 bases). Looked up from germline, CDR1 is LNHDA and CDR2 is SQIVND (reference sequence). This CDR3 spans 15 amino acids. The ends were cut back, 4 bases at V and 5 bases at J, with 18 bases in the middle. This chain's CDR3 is CASSRREFNNDEQYF. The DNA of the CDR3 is TGTGCCAGTAGTAGGAGGGAATTCAATAATGACGAGCAGTACTTC.

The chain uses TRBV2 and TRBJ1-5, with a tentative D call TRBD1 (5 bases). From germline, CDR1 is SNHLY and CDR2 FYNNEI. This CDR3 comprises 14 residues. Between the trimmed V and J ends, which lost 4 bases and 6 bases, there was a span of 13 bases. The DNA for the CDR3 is TGTGCCAGCAGTGCTTTAAGGGGCCGTCAGCCCCAGCATTTT. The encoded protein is CASSALRGRQPQHF. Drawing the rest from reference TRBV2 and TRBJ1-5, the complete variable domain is EPEVTQTPSHQVTQMGQEVILRCVPISNHLYFYWYRQILGQKVEFLVSFYNNEISEKSEIFDDQFSVERPDGSNFTLKIRSTKLEDSAMYFCASSALRGRQPQHFGDGTRLSIL.

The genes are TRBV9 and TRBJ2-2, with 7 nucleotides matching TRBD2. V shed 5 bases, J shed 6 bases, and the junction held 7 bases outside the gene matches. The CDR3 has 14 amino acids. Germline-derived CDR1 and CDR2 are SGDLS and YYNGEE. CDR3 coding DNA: TGTGCCAGCAGTCGGGGGGATGCCCCCGGGGAGCTGTTTTTT. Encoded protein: CASSRGDAPGELFF.